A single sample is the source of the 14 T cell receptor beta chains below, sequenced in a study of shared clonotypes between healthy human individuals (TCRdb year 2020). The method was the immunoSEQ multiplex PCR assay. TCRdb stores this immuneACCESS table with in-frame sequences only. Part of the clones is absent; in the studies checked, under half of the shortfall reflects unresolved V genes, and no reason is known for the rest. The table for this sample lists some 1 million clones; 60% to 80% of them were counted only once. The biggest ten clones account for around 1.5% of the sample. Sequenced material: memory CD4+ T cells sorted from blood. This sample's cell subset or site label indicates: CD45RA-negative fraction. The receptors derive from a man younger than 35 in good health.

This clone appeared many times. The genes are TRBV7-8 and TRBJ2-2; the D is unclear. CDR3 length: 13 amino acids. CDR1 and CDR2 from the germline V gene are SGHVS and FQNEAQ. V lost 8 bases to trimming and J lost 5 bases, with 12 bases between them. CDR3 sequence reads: CASSSVETGELFF. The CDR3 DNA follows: TGTGCCAGCTCCTCGGTAGAGACCGGGGAGCTGTTTTTT.

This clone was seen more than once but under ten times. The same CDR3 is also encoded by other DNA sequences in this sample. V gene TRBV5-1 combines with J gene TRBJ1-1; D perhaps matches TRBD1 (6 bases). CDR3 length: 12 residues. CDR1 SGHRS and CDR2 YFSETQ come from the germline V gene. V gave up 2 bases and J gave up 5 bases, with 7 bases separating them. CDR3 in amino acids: CASSFTGTEAFF. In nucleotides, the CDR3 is TGCGCCAGCAGCTTTACAGGGACTGAAGCTTTCTTT.

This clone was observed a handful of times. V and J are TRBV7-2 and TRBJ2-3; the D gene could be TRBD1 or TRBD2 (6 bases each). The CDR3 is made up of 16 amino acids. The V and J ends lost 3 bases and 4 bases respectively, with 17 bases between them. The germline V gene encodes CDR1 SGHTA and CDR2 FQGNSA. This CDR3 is CASSLPGAPRADTQYF. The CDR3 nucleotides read TGTGCCAGCAGCTTGCCGGGGGCCCCCAGGGCAGATACGCAGTATTTT. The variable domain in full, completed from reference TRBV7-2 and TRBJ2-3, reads GAGVSQSPSNKVTEKGKDVELRCDPISGHTALYWYRQSLGQGLEFLIYFQGNSAPDKSGLPSDRFSAERTGGSVSTLTIQRTQQEDSAVYLCASSLPGAPRADTQYFGPGTRLTVL.

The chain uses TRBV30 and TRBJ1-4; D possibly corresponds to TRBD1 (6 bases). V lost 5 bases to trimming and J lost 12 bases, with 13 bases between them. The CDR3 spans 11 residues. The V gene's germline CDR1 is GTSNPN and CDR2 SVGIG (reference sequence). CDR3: CAWANREELFF. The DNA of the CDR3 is TGTGCCTGGGCTAACAGGGAGGAACTGTTTTTT.

CDR3 loop: CASSITGGASKNIQYF. As DNA, the CDR3 is TGTGCCAGTAGTATCACAGGGGGCGCTTCCAAAAACATTCAGTACTTC. The rearrangement joins TRBV19 to TRBJ2-4; 9 nucleotides agree with TRBD1. The CDR3 is 16 residues long. Per the germline V gene, CDR1 is LNHDA and CDR2 is SQIVND (reference sequence). J gave up 2 bases and V 3 bases, and 5 bases lay outside the gene matches.

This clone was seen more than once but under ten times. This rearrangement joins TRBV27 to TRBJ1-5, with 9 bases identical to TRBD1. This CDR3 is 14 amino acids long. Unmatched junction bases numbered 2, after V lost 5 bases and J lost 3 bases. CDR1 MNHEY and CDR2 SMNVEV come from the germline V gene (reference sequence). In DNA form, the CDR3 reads TGTGCCAGCAGTCGGACAGGGGTCAATCAGCCCCAGCATTTT. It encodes CASSRTGVNQPQHF.

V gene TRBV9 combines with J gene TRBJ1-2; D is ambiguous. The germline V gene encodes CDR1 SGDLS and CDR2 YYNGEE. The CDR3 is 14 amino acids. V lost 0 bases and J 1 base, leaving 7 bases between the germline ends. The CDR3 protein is CASSVGHSNYGYTF. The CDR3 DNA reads TGTGCCAGCAGCGTAGGGCACAGTAACTATGGCTACACCTTC.

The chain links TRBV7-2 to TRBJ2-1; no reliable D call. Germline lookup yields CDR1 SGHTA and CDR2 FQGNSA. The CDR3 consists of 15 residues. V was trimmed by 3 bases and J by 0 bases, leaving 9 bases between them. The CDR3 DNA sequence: TGTGCCAGCAGCTTGGCTAGGGCCTCCTACAATGAGCAGTTCTTC. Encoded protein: CASSLARASYNEQFF.

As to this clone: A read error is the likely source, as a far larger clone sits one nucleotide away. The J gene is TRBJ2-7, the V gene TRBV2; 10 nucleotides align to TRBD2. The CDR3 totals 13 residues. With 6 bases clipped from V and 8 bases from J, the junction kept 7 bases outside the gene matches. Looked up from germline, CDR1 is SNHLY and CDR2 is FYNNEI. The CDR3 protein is CASSQREGYKQYF. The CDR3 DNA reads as TGTGCCAGCAGCCAGCGGGAGGGTTACAAGCAGTACTTC.

CDR3 residues: CASSLRISYEQYF. The CDR3 coding sequence is TGTGCCAGCAGCCTTAGGATCTCCTACGAGCAGTACTTC. The J gene is TRBJ2-7, the V gene TRBV6-5; no clear D. Germline V CDR1 and CDR2: MNHEY, SVGAGI. The CDR3 length is 13 residues. The V end was cut by 6 bases, the J end by 0 bases, with 9 bases between.

CDR3 loop: CSASPKDIQYF. The CDR3 nucleotides read TGCAGTGCTAGCCCTAAGGACATTCAGTACTTC. J is TRBJ2-4 and V is TRBV20-1; D gene unclear. CDR3 length: 11 amino acids. CDR1 is DFQATT, CDR2 SNEGSKA, per germline (reference sequence). V lost 3 bases, J lost 8 bases, and 8 bases lay in between.

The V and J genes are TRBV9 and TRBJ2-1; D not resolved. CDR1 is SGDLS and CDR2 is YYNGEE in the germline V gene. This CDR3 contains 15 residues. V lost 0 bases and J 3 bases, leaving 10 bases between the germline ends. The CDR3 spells CASSVGGSFYNEQFF. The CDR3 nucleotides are TGTGCCAGCAGCGTAGGCGGTTCCTTCTACAATGAGCAGTTCTTC.

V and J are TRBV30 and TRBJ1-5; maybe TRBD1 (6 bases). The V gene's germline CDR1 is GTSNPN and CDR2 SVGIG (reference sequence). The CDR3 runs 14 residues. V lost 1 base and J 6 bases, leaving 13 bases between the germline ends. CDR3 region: CAWSAYGGTQPQHF. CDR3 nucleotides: TGTGCCTGGAGTGCTTACGGGGGCACTCAGCCCCAGCATTTT.

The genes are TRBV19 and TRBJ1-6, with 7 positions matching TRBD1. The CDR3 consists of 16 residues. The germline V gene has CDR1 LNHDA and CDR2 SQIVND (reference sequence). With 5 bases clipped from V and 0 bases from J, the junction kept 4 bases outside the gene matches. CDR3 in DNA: TGTGCCAGTAGTCTCAGGGGGAGCTCCTATAATTCACCCCTCCACTTT. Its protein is CASSLRGSSYNSPLHF.